This paragraph reports one TCR beta chain. Its antigen is unidentified. The CDR3 runs 13 residues. Germline V gene data show CDR1 as LNHDA and CDR2 as SQIVND (reference sequence). V gave up 3 bases and J gave up 2 bases, with 7 bases separating them. Treatment reported: around 19 received Ad26.COV2.S at low or high dose, single or two shots; a few received placebo; per-sample allocation not given. Sampling was done on day 63 after the first vaccine or placebo injection. Sequencing was performed with immunoSEQ multiplex PCR; in TCRdb, only in-frame clones are kept and a portion is missing. Of approximately 350,000 clones in the sample, around 87% are singletons; the top ten hold 3.4%. This sample was taken from a study of Ad26.COV2.S vaccination and SARS-CoV-2 variants. Study-level findings and limits: After vaccination, reports described spike-specific CD8+ and CD4+ T cell responses as showing substantial breadth. Assessments of TCR breadth and depth may have underestimated the total T cell responses. The study found higher spike-specific TCR breadth in vaccine than placebo recipients.

The source is a person between 18 and 65 years old who received the Ad26.COV2.S COVID-19 vaccine or a placebo. Sequencing was performed on peripheral blood, taken in a trial of Ad26.COV2.S vaccine versus placebo. V and J are TRBV19 and TRBJ2-5, with D tentatively TRBD1 or TRBD2 (5 bases each). The CDR3 DNA is TGTGCCAGTAGTATTGGGGGTCAAGAGACCCAGTACTTC. Encoded protein: CASSIGGQETQYF.